The 3 T cell receptor beta chains given below trace back to one sample, sequenced in a study of shared clonotypes between healthy human individuals. The data were produced by immunoSEQ multiplex PCR, yet TCRdb's version contains in-frame clones alone and is incomplete. This sample has millions of clones, with about 94% found just once. Positive CCR7 selection of CD45RO-negative cells yielded the naive CD8 cells, and terminally differentiated effector memory CD45RA+ cells were excluded. Material: naive CD8+ T cells sorted from blood. The receptors come from a young man in good health.

The chain carries TRBV27 and TRBJ2-5; TRBD2 matches 7 bases. Trimming took 1 base from V and 1 from J; bases not matched to a gene: 6. The CDR3 has 16 amino acids. Germline V gives CDR1 MNHEY, CDR2 SMNVEV (reference sequence). DNA of the CDR3: TGTGCCAGCAGTTTATTCGCAGGGAGGGTCCAAGAGACCCAGTACTTC. As protein: CASSLFAGRVQETQYF.

This chain connects TRBV27 to TRBJ2-7, with a possible D match to TRBD1 (6 bases). V was clipped by 5 bases and J by 0 bases, with 14 bases between them. The CDR3 loop spans 15 amino acids. Germline loops: CDR1 MNHEY, CDR2 SMNVEV (reference sequence). The CDR3 sequence is CASSPRTEPSYEQYF. The CDR3 DNA is TGTGCCAGCAGTCCACGGACAGAACCCTCCTACGAGCAGTACTTC.

There are a few counts of this clone. The chain combines TRBV6-6 with TRBJ2-7, with no clear D. V was trimmed by 6 bases and J by 4 bases, leaving 10 bases between them. In germline, CDR1 is MNHNY, CDR2 SVGAGI (reference sequence). CDR3 size: 12 residues. The CDR3 nucleotides read TGTGCCAGCAGCCCTAACGGGTACGAGCAGTACTTC. This translates into CASSPNGYEQYF.